This TCR beta chain was retrieved from a study of blood T cell repertoires in COVID-19. Study-wide context: The United States, Italy and Spain supplied acute and convalescent COVID-19 samples. The analysed material was cDNA or gDNA that came from T cells, B-cell-depleted T cells, or PBMCs.

Original processing methods: Scientists estimated how many nucleated cells there were by amplifying reference gene primers. TCRdb keeps only in-frame clones here, not all; method: immunoSEQ multiplex PCR. That table supplies the V and J calls and clone size; D and trimming were determined from the DNA. The table lists more than 85,000 clones, 72% of them singletons. CDR1 and CDR2 from the germline V gene are SGHRS and YFSETQ. The V gene lost 4 bases and the J gene lost 8 bases, with 22 bases spanning the gap. CDR3 length: 15 amino acids. The TCR comes from a woman in her sixties with acute or convalescent COVID-19. The chain combines TRBV5-1 with TRBJ2-7; D call uncertain. The sample consisted of peripheral blood. The DNA of the CDR3 is TGCGCCAGCAGCCTCGACCTGGCTCCAGGTAACAAGCAGTACTTC. It encodes CASSLDLAPGNKQYF.